Listed below are T cell receptor beta chains from one sample, sequenced in a study of control samples from healthy donors and cancer patients. TCRdb keeps only in-frame clones here, not all; method: immunoSEQ multiplex PCR. Of 9,500 to 15,000 clones in the sample, over 75% were seen once. Source material: formalin-fixed, paraffin-embedded tissue. The receptors originated from a male donor with melanoma. Each CDR3 is given with its conserved first and last residue. Each record gives: clone size, V gene, CDR3 length, D gene, J gene, CDR3 DNA, CDR3 protein. D genes are given only for firm matches. A clone size is listed for some rows: how often the clone was seen (once, few, many), or a class if it is expanded.

.,TRBV19,15,TRBD2,TRBJ2-1,TGTGCCAGCGCGAATCCCGGGACTACCAACAATGAGCAGTTCTTC,CASANPGTTNNEQFF
.,TRBV29-1,15,.,TRBJ2-5,TGCAGCGTTGAAGATCTTGGGATAGTTCAAGAGACCCAGTACTTC,CSVEDLGIVQETQYF
few,TRBV6-5,12,.,TRBJ2-7,TGTGCCAGCAAAGGGGACATCTACGAGCAGTACTTC,CASKGDIYEQYF
few,TRBV28,11,.,TRBJ2-5,TGTGCCAGCAGAATCGAAGAGACCCAGTACTTC,CASRIEETQYF
once,TRBV6-2/TRBV6-3,14,.,TRBJ1-2,TGTGCCAGCAGTTCGGCGGTGGAGTCGGGTGGCTACACCTTC,CASSSAVESGGYTF
.,TRBV18,12,.,TRBJ1-2,TGTGCCAGCTCACCACAAACATTTGACTACACCTTC,CASSPQTFDYTF
once,TRBV9,15,.,TRBJ1-2,TGTGCCAGCAGCGTAGACCCCACAGGACAGAGCGGCTACACCTTC,CASSVDPTGQSGYTF
.,TRBV29-1,12,TRBD1,TRBJ2-4,TGCAGCGTAGGGACAGGGGGGGACATTCAGTACTTC,CSVGTGGDIQYF
.,TRBV3-1/TRBV3-2,12,.,TRBJ2-1,TGTGCCAGCAGCCAAGGAGAGCTTGAGCAGTTCTTC,CASSQGELEQFF
.,TRBV9,14,.,TRBJ2-7,TGTGCCAGCAGTGGCCGACTAGGGCTTAACGAGCAGTACTTC,CASSGRLGLNEQYF
.,TRBV20-1,17,TRBD2,TRBJ2-3,TGCAGTGCTAGTGATGACCGACTAGCGGGAGTAACAGATACGCAGTATTTT,CSASDDRLAGVTDTQYF
.,TRBV18,16,TRBD2,TRBJ2-2,TGTGCCAGCTCACTTGGGACTAGCGGGAACACCGGGGAGCTGTTTTTT,CASSLGTSGNTGELFF
.,TRBV29-1,19,TRBD2,TRBJ2-3,TGCAGCATAACCGGGACTAGTTTGGGGGGGTTAGTCGGCACAGATACGCAGTATTTT,CSITGTSLGGLVGTDTQYF
.,TRBV6-5,12,.,TRBJ2-2,TGTGCCAGCAGTCGACCGAGCGGGGAGCTGTTTTTT,CASSRPSGELFF
.,TRBV7-9,14,.,TRBJ1-3,TGTGCCAGCAGCTTAAGGGGCTCTGGAAACACCATATATTTT,CASSLRGSGNTIYF
.,TRBV21-1,18,.,TRBJ2-3,TGTGCCAGCAGCAAGTGGGGGCGGTTAGACAGAAGCACAGATACGCAGTATTTT,CASSKWGRLDRSTDTQYF
few,TRBV21-1,19,.,TRBJ2-3,TGTGCCAGCAGCAAAGATGTTGGGGAGCGGGAGGTCGATAGAGATACGCAGTATTTT,CASSKDVGEREVDRDTQYF
.,TRBV12-5,13,TRBD2,TRBJ2-1,TGTGCTAGTGGGCGCGGGAGATCAAATGAGCAGTTCTTC,CASGRGRSNEQFF
.,TRBV11-3,14,.,TRBJ2-5,TGTGCCAGCAGCCTGCCGTTGGGTAAAGAGACCCAGTACTTC,CASSLPLGKETQYF
.,TRBV7-9,14,.,TRBJ1-1,TGTGCCAGCAGCTTAGTTCGAGGGTTCAGCGCGGCTTTCTTT,CASSLVRGFSAAFF
.,TRBV11-3,12,.,TRBJ2-3,TGTGCCAGCAGCCTCTGGGCAGATACGCAGTATTTT,CASSLWADTQYF
.,TRBV13,15,TRBD1,TRBJ1-1,TGTGCCAGCAGCTATGGGGACAGGTCGAACACTGAAGCTTTCTTT,CASSYGDRSNTEAFF
.,TRBV7-3,13,TRBD1,TRBJ1-1,TGTGCCAGCAGCTTAAGGGACAGAGCCGAAGCTTTCTTT,CASSLRDRAEAFF
once,TRBV6-5,14,TRBD1,TRBJ1-6,TGTGCCAGCAGTAGACAGGGCTATAATTCACCCCTCCACTTT,CASSRQGYNSPLHF
.,TRBV5-1,15,TRBD1,TRBJ2-1,TGCGCCAGCAGCTTGGAGGGACAGTCCTACAATGAGCAGTTCTTC,CASSLEGQSYNEQFF
.,TRBV19,15,.,TRBJ1-1,TGTGCCAGTCGGTGGGGGCTTTTAATGAACACTGAAGCTTTCTTT,CASRWGLLMNTEAFF
.,TRBV19,15,TRBD2,TRBJ2-3,TGTGCCAGTAGCATGAGCGGGAGAAACACAGATACGCAGTATTTT,CASSMSGRNTDTQYF
few,TRBV2,16,.,TRBJ1-5,TGTGCCAGCAGTGAAGGTGTATCATTCAGCAATCAGCCCCAGCATTTT,CASSEGVSFSNQPQHF
once,TRBV6-5,13,.,TRBJ2-3,TGTGCCAGCAGACGACCCTACACAGATACGCAGTATTTT,CASRRPYTDTQYF
.,TRBV9,16,TRBD2,TRBJ2-1,TGTGCCAGCCGACCGAGGGAGGGGAAGGCCCTCAATGAGCAGTTCTTC,CASRPREGKALNEQFF
.,TRBV27,14,.,TRBJ1-1,TGTGCCAGCACTCGGACGGGAATGAACACTGAAGCTTTCTTT,CASTRTGMNTEAFF
.,TRBV5-4,13,.,TRBJ2-7,TGTGCCAGCAGCTTGCAGGACTCCTACGAGCAGTACTTC,CASSLQDSYEQYF
.,TRBV12-1,20,.,TRBJ1-3,TGTGCCAGCAGCTTTAGGAGTGAGAACAGCCAACTATTCTCTGGAAACACCATATATTTT,CASSFRSENSQLFSGNTIYF
.,TRBV5-1,15,.,TRBJ2-3,TGCGCCAGCAGCTTGGAACGGGACGGTCCCGATACGCAGTATTTT,CASSLERDGPDTQYF